These 17 T cell receptor beta chains share one sample of origin, sequenced in a study of molecular identifiers for immune sequencing clone quantification. TCRdb processed the PCR reads anew with MiXCR; each CDR3 protein has one entry. The sample consists of around 470,000 distinct CDR3 sequences, about a fifth of them appearing once. Sequencing input: naive CD8+ T cells from blood, with Jurkat cell RNA spiked in. As for subset: FACS-sorted CD8+CD4-CCR7+CD45RA+ naive T cells. Every receptor here comes from a human donor in good health. Some libraries in this study had Jurkat cell RNA spiked in.

This rearrangement joins TRBV12-5 to TRBJ2-7; D might be TRBD1 (6 bases). There are 13 residues in the CDR3. The ends were cut back, 7 bases at V and 6 bases at J, with 16 bases in the middle. Germline V CDR1 and CDR2: LGHNT, FRNRAP. The CDR3 loop is CASAPPLGAEQYF. DNA of the CDR3: TGTGCTAGTGCCCCCCCTTTGGGGGCCGAGCAGTACTTC.

This clonotype was counted ten times or more. V gene TRBV7-2 combines with J gene TRBJ2-1, with D unresolved. Per the germline V gene, CDR1 is SGHTA and CDR2 is FQGNSA. Trimming cost V 1 base and J 10 bases, with 11 bases left between them. The CDR3 runs 13 residues. This CDR3 is CASSLGSFVEQFF. The CDR3 coding sequence is TGTGCCAGCAGCTTAGGAAGCTTCGTAGAGCAGTTCTTC.

There are a few counts of this clonotype. The chain employs TRBV4-3 and TRBJ2-7; TRBD1 might be the D (6 bases). This CDR3 is built from 15 residues. Trimming stripped 0 bases from V and 3 bases from J, with 12 bases between. Per the germline V gene, CDR1 is LGHNA and CDR2 is YSLEER. As DNA, the CDR3 is TGCGCCAGCAGCCAAGATTCAACAGGGTACTACGAGCAGTACTTC. Its protein product is CASSQDSTGYYEQYF.

This clonotype was detected many times. J is TRBJ1-1 and V is TRBV6-5, with D unresolved. The germline V and J ends were trimmed by 2 bases and 4 bases, with 8 bases remaining between them. The CDR3 consists of 13 residues. Per germline, CDR1 MNHEY and CDR2 SVGAGI. CDR3 in DNA: TGTGCCAGCAGTTACAGGAGTCGCACTGAAGCTTTCTTT. It codes for CASSYRSRTEAFF.

The chain links TRBV20-1 to TRBJ2-5; D remains ambiguous. The length of the CDR3 is 14 residues. Germline CDR1 is DFQATT and CDR2 is SNEGSKA (reference sequence). V lost 0 bases and J 1 base, leaving 9 bases between the germline ends. CDR3 nucleotides: TGCAGTGCTAGAGAGGATCCCGGCCAAGAGACCCAGTACTTC. Translated, it gives CSAREDPGQETQYF.

Of note for this clonotype: A much larger clone differs from this one at a single base, so this may be a read error. CDR3 amino acids: CASSATMNTEAFF. The CDR3 region has the DNA TGTGCCAGCAGCGCGACAATGAACACTGAAGCTTTCTTT. The rearrangement links TRBV7-9 to TRBJ1-1, with D unresolved. V lost 5 bases to trimming and J lost 0 bases, with 7 bases between them. In germline, CDR1 is SEHNR, CDR2 FQNEAQ (reference sequence). The CDR3 has 13 amino acids.

The sample holds one count of this clonotype. This chain connects TRBV18 to TRBJ2-5; D not resolved. The CDR3 has 14 residues. Trimming removed 0 bases from V and 9 bases from J, with 14 bases in between. The V gene's germline CDR1 is KGHSH and CDR2 LQKENI. The CDR3: CASSPPSSSLAQYF. The CDR3 nucleotides are TGTGCCAGCTCACCACCTTCCTCGAGTTTGGCCCAGTACTTC.

Note on this clonotype: A clone one base away is much larger, so this may be a read error. The CDR3 protein is CASSPPGIGAGYGYTF. CDR3 DNA sequence: TGTGCCAGCAGCCCTCCCGGGATAGGGGCGGGCTATGGCTACACCTTC. The rearrangement links TRBV7-9 to TRBJ1-2; TRBD1 is a possible D gene (5 bases). The CDR3 is made up of 16 amino acids. Trimming cost V 5 bases and J 4 bases, with 20 bases left between them. Germline CDR1 reads SEHNR; CDR2 reads FQNEAQ (reference sequence).

The gene calls are TRBV27 and TRBJ1-1; 11 positions match TRBD1. Losses at the gene ends were 5 bases for V and 3 bases for J; bases not matched to a gene: 8. Germline loops: CDR1 MNHEY, CDR2 SMNVEV (reference sequence). The CDR3 is 16 residues long. The chain's CDR3 is CASSRIPGQGDTEAFF. The CDR3, as DNA: TGTGCCAGCAGTAGAATCCCGGGACAGGGGGACACTGAAGCTTTCTTT.

This clonotype was picked up many times. The chain employs TRBV12-3 or TRBV12-4 and TRBJ2-3; D is unclear. This CDR3 comprises 12 residues. V lost 6 bases, J lost 2 bases, and 6 bases lay in between. Here the CDR3 reads CASSTYTDTQYF. The CDR3 nucleotides read TGTGCCAGCAGCACATACACAGATACGCAGTATTTT.

The V gene is TRBV30, the J gene TRBJ2-7, with 9 bases matching TRBD1. Germline-derived CDR1 and CDR2 are GTSNPN and SVGIG (reference sequence). CDR3 length: 14 residues. With V trimmed by 2 bases and J by 4 bases, 6 bases remained unmatched. CDR3 sequence reads: CAWSKPGQGYEQYF. CDR3 in DNA: TGTGCCTGGAGTAAACCGGGACAGGGATACGAGCAGTACTTC. Full variable domain (remainder filled in from reference TRBV30 and TRBJ2-7): SQTIHQWPATLVQPVGSPLSLECTVEGTSNPNLYWYRQAAGRGLQLLFYSVGIGQISSEVPQNLSASRPQDRQFILSSKKLLLSDSGFYLCAWSKPGQGYEQYFGPGTRLTVT.

In this sample, this clonotype turned up once. Given the absence of the conserved phenylalanine or tryptophan at the CDR3 end, a read error is likely. The rearrangement uses TRBV6-1 and TRBJ2-1; weak D call: TRBD1 (6 bases). CDR3 size: 14 residues. Germline V lookup: CDR1 MNHNS, CDR2 SASEGT. Trimming cost V 10 bases and J 8 bases, with 21 bases left between them. The CDR3 is CAIARTGLSDEQFY. The DNA for the CDR3 is TGTGCCATAGCCCGAACAGGGTTATCGGATGAGCAGTTCTAC.

Remarks on this clonotype: Given a much more abundant clone one base away, this may be a read error. The chain couples TRBV19 to TRBJ2-1, with D perhaps TRBD2 (7 bases). CDR1 LNHDA and CDR2 SQIVND come from the germline V gene (reference sequence). V was cut by 8 bases and J by 7 bases, with 18 bases left in between. The CDR3 length is 14 residues. CDR3 in amino acids: CASLEAGHKNEQFF. The DNA for the CDR3 is TGTGCCAGTTTGGAAGCGGGACATAAGAATGAGCAGTTCTTC.

This clonotype occurred many times. The chain combines TRBV4-3 with TRBJ2-7; D call uncertain. The V and J ends lost 0 bases and 1 base respectively, with 13 bases between them. Per germline, CDR1 LGHNA and CDR2 YSLEER. The CDR3 runs 16 residues. The DNA for the CDR3 is TGCGCCAGCAGCCAAGAAGCAAGGCTAGGTTCCTACGAGCAGTACTTC. Translating it yields CASSQEARLGSYEQYF.

As for this clonotype: Possible read error: a much larger clone is one base away. The conserved closing phenylalanine or tryptophan is absent in this CDR3, likely reflecting a read error. The V call is TRBV28, the J call TRBJ2-7; 9 bases line up with TRBD2. CDR1 is MDHEN and CDR2 is SYDVKM in the germline V gene. The CDR3 consists of 15 residues. The ends lost 5 bases at V and 5 bases at J; junction bases unmatched: 10. The CDR3 loop is CASSVGAGGLDEQYC. The CDR3 DNA is TGTGCCAGCAGTGTTGGGGCGGGAGGGCTCGACGAGCAGTACTGC.

In its sample, this clonotype was seen once. Relative to the germline gene, one junction end is altered; a read error may explain this. This chain connects TRBV7-9 to TRBJ2-2; perhaps TRBD2 as D (6 bases). Per germline, CDR1 SEHNR and CDR2 FQNEAQ (reference sequence). This CDR3 contains 16 residues. CDR3 sequence (DNA): TGTGCCAGCAGCTTAGGGGCCCTCTCTCCCCCCGGGGGGCTGTTTTTT. As protein: CASSLGALSPPGGLFF.

This clonotype showed up many times. The chain couples TRBV29-1 to TRBJ2-2; D perhaps matches TRBD2 (5 bases). Trimming left V 4 bases short and J 1 base short, with 10 bases between. The CDR3 is made up of 14 amino acids. Germline assignment: CDR1 SQVTM and CDR2 ANQGSEA. This chain's CDR3 is CSVVWRQNTGELFF. The CDR3 coding sequence is TGCAGCGTTGTTTGGAGGCAGAACACCGGGGAGCTGTTTTTT.